This passage covers 27 T cell receptor beta chains from one sample sequenced in a study of shared clonotypes between healthy human individuals. The method was immunoSEQ multiplex PCR; TCRdb's version includes in-frame clones alone and lacks a portion of them. The sample shows some 2,500,000 clones, under 95% of them seen only once. Specimen: naive CD4+ T cells from PBMCs. Subset denoted: CD45RA+ positively selected. These receptors all stem from a man aged 18 to 29 in good health. Some clones in this sample may be carry-over from other donors' samples.

This clone is a singleton in its sample. The genes are TRBV5-1 and TRBJ1-2; TRBD1 matches 8 bases. The junction had 20 bases not matched to a gene; V was cut back by 4 bases and J by 3 bases. This CDR3 comprises 19 residues. CDR1 and CDR2 from the germline V gene are SGHRS and YFSETQ. The CDR3 loop is CASSPGWLTGDLKDYGYTF. DNA of the CDR3: TGCGCCAGCAGCCCAGGGTGGCTGACAGGGGACCTTAAAGACTATGGCTACACCTTC.

V usage is TRBV11-3 and J usage is TRBJ2-7; D is perhaps TRBD2 (5 bases). Germline values: CDR1 SGHNT, CDR2 YENEEA. The CDR3 sequence is 17 residues long. V was trimmed by 1 base and J by 4 bases, leaving 20 bases between them. The CDR3 spells CASSLANWGRSGYEQYF. The CDR3 DNA follows: TGTGCCAGCAGCTTAGCGAATTGGGGTCGTTCGGGGTACGAGCAGTACTTC.

The V gene is TRBV19, the J gene TRBJ1-3, with D hard to call. Trimming stripped 7 bases from V and 0 bases from J, with 13 bases between. Germline CDR1 LNHDA, CDR2 SQIVND (reference sequence). The CDR3 extends over 15 amino acids. The CDR3 sequence: CASTASRRSGNTIYF. DNA for the CDR3: TGTGCCAGTACTGCCTCGCGGCGCTCTGGAAACACCATATATTTT. Drawing the rest from reference TRBV19 and TRBJ1-3, the complete variable domain is DGGITQSPKYLFRKEGQNVTLSCEQNLNHDAMYWYRQDPGQGLRLIYYSQIVNDFQKGDIAEGYSVSREKKESFPLTVTSAQKNPTAFYLCASTASRRSGNTIYFGEGSWLTVV.

The chain employs TRBV19 and TRBJ2-1; D possibly corresponds to TRBD2 (6 bases). CDR3 length: 11 residues. Germline CDR1 reads LNHDA; CDR2 reads SQIVND (reference sequence). Trimming pared 7 bases from V and 7 bases from J, leaving 8 bases between. As DNA, the CDR3 is TGTGCCAGTACCCGGGAGAATGAGCAGTTCTTC. This sequence encodes CASTRENEQFF.

The rearrangement uses TRBV28 and TRBJ1-2, with 8 bases matching TRBD1. The CDR3 extends over 20 amino acids. V shed 3 bases, J shed 2 bases, and the junction held 20 bases outside the gene matches. CDR1 and CDR2 (germline): MDHEN, SYDVKM. In DNA, the CDR3 is TGTGCCAGCAGTTTGAAGCCACAAACCTTTTCGGACAGGGAAAACTATGGCTACACCTTC. This sequence encodes CASSLKPQTFSDRENYGYTF.

The gene calls are TRBV28 and TRBJ2-5; D unresolved. Between the trimmed V and J ends, which lost 4 bases and 7 bases, there was a span of 19 bases. The CDR3 is made up of 15 amino acids. CDR1 is MDHEN, CDR2 SYDVKM, per germline. The CDR3 region is CASSSPVGGWRTQYF. The CDR3 region has the DNA TGTGCCAGCAGTTCCCCTGTAGGCGGCTGGAGGACCCAGTACTTC.

This clone was observed a single time. Other DNA sequences from this sample encode an identical CDR3 as well. The chain uses TRBV7-3 and TRBJ2-3; weak D call: TRBD2 (5 bases). Germline-derived CDR1 and CDR2 are SGHTA and FQGTGA. The length of the CDR3 is 14 residues. Trimming removed 2 bases at V and 1 base at J, with 7 bases between. CDR3 nucleotides: TGTGCCAGCAGCTTATTGGGAGGCACAGATACGCAGTATTTT. It specifies CASSLLGGTDTQYF. Drawing the rest from reference TRBV7-3 and TRBJ2-3, the complete variable domain is GAGVSQTPSNKVTEKGKYVELRCDPISGHTALYWYRQSLGQGPEFLIYFQGTGAADDSGLPNDRFFAVRPEGSVSTLKIQRTERGDSAVYLCASSLLGGTDTQYFGPGTRLTVL.

On this clone: Within the sample, other DNA sequences also encode this same CDR3. The chain uses TRBV9 and TRBJ2-7; 7 nucleotides line up with TRBD1. V shed 0 bases, J shed 2 bases, and the junction held 5 bases outside the gene matches. Germline V CDR1 and CDR2: SGDLS, YYNGEE. The CDR3 runs 15 residues. CDR3 sequence: CASSVEAGGAYEQYF. The CDR3, as DNA: TGTGCCAGCAGCGTAGAAGCAGGGGGAGCCTACGAGCAGTACTTC.

The chain joins TRBV7-2 to TRBJ1-2; D is ambiguous. Germline CDR1 SGHTA, CDR2 FQGNSA. The CDR3 runs 14 residues. V gave up 5 bases and J gave up 8 bases, with 18 bases separating them. The CDR3 loop reads CASSPTVGSGGYTF. In DNA form, the CDR3 reads TGTGCCAGCAGCCCCACCGTGGGGTCTGGCGGCTACACCTTC. Full variable domain (missing parts from reference TRBV7-2 and TRBJ1-2): GAGVSQSPSNKVTEKGKDVELRCDPISGHTALYWYRQSLGQGLEFLIYFQGNSAPDKSGLPSDRFSAERTGGSVSTLTIQRTQQEDSAVYLCASSPTVGSGGYTFGSGTRLTVV.

Regarding this clone: The DNA is omitted, as the CDR3 cannot be located on it reliably, and the CDR3 follows TCRdb's listing. This rearrangement joins TRBV7-9 to TRBJ2-3; TRBD2, the table's D call, was not compared with the DNA. The CDR3 is 15 amino acids long, termini counted. Germline CDR1 SEHNR, CDR2 FQNEAQ (reference sequence). CDR3 region: CASSFGPGGADTQYF.

This clone was detected once. This rearrangement joins TRBV7-2 to TRBJ2-5, with unresolved D. Germline values: CDR1 SGHTA, CDR2 FQGNSA. V dropped 5 bases and J dropped 2 bases, with 15 bases sitting between them. The CDR3 is 15 residues long. CDR3 nucleotides: TGTGCCAGCAGCCTTTGGAGAGGTCAACAAGAGACCCAGTACTTC. Amino acid sequence: CASSLWRGQQETQYF.

The chain employs TRBV7-9 and TRBJ2-7; TRBD2 might be the D (5 bases). This CDR3 has 15 amino acids. Germline V gives CDR1 SEHNR, CDR2 FQNEAQ (reference sequence). Trimming stripped 1 base from V and 2 bases from J, with 12 bases between. CDR3 amino acids: CASSLVRAGAYEQYF. CDR3 nucleotides: TGTGCCAGCAGCTTAGTAAGGGCCGGGGCCTACGAGCAGTACTTC.

The CDR3 region is CAWNPTTGELFF. CDR3 nucleotide sequence: TGTGCCTGGAACCCTACGACAGGGGAGCTGTTTTTT. The genes are TRBV30 and TRBJ2-2; D is undetermined. The CDR3 is made up of 12 amino acids. V was shortened by 4 bases and J by 8 bases, with 11 bases between the two germline ends. Per the germline V gene, CDR1 is GTSNPN and CDR2 is SVGIG (reference sequence).

The rearrangement joins TRBV11-2 to TRBJ1-1; no clear D gene. Germline values: CDR1 SGHAT, CDR2 FQNNGV. This CDR3 is built from 12 residues. Trimming stripped 2 bases from V and 6 bases from J, with 7 bases between. The CDR3, as DNA: TGTGCCAGCAGCTTATCGGGAGCTGAAGCTTTCTTT. This encodes CASSLSGAEAFF.

J is TRBJ2-3 and V is TRBV11-3; the D gene is possibly TRBD2 (7 bases). The CDR3 runs to 15 residues. Germline values: CDR1 SGHNT, CDR2 YENEEA. Trimming left V 5 bases short and J 2 bases short, with 14 bases between. CDR3 coding DNA: TGTGCCAGCAGCCCCGTCGGGGGGCTCACAGATACGCAGTATTTT. Its translation: CASSPVGGLTDTQYF.

The table lists this clone with a few counts. V usage is TRBV28 and J usage is TRBJ1-5; weak D call: TRBD1 (6 bases). The germline V and J ends were trimmed by 6 bases and 3 bases, with 9 bases remaining between them. The germline V gene has CDR1 MDHEN and CDR2 SYDVKM. This CDR3 region has 13 residues. The CDR3 region is CASRGTLNQPQHF. Written as DNA, the CDR3 is TGTGCCAGCAGGGGGACACTCAATCAGCCCCAGCATTTT.

A single count supports this clone. The V and J genes are TRBV18 and TRBJ2-4; D possibly uses TRBD1 or TRBD2 (5 bases each). Germline values: CDR1 KGHSH, CDR2 LQKENI. The V and J ends lost 3 bases and 7 bases respectively, with 16 bases between them. The CDR3 is made up of 15 amino acids. The chain's CDR3 is CASSPRRERTNIQYF. In nucleotides, the CDR3 is TGTGCCAGCTCACCGCGCAGGGAGAGGACGAACATTCAGTACTTC.

The chain combines TRBV4-2 with TRBJ2-4; D possibly corresponds to TRBD2 (7 bases). The V gene's germline CDR1 is LGHNA and CDR2 YNFKEQ. The V end was cut by 2 bases, the J end by 0 bases, with 14 bases between. The CDR3 covers 17 residues. The CDR3: CASSQKAGAPAKNIQYF. The CDR3 region has the DNA TGTGCCAGCAGCCAAAAGGCGGGGGCTCCAGCCAAAAACATTCAGTACTTC.

The chain couples TRBV2 to TRBJ1-4; D unresolved. The CDR3 spans 15 residues. V was cut by 5 bases and J by 5 bases, with 15 bases left in between. Per the germline V gene, CDR1 is SNHLY and CDR2 is FYNNEI. CDR3 coding DNA: TGTGCCAGCAGTCACCCGAATGCCAGAAATGAAAAACTGTTTTTT. It translates to CASSHPNARNEKLFF.

The chain joins TRBV5-4 to TRBJ2-3; no reliable D call. Germline V CDR1 and CDR2: SGHNT, YYREEE (reference sequence). Trimming removed 4 bases at V and 0 bases at J, with 15 bases between. This CDR3 is 16 amino acids long. The CDR3 bases are TGTGCCAGCAGCCTTCCGTCCGGGTTGAGCACAGATACGCAGTATTTT. The encoded protein is CASSLPSGLSTDTQYF.

The chain joins TRBV11-3 to TRBJ2-5; 12 bases match TRBD2. CDR3 length: 15 amino acids. V was clipped by 5 bases and J by 4 bases; unmatched bases: 5. In germline, CDR1 is SGHNT, CDR2 YENEEA. CDR3 coding DNA: TGTGCCAGCAGCCGACTAGCGGGAGTTGGAGAGACCCAGTACTTC. This sequence encodes CASSRLAGVGETQYF.

The chain links TRBV28 to TRBJ2-7; D is unresolved. V dropped 1 base and J dropped 2 bases, with 9 bases sitting between them. The germline V gene encodes CDR1 MDHEN and CDR2 SYDVKM. The CDR3 contains 14 residues. CDR3 nucleotides: TGTGCCAGCAGTTTATCTGGAGTACCCTACGAGCAGTACTTC. Protein product: CASSLSGVPYEQYF.

The chain uses TRBV5-8 and TRBJ2-1; 10 bases agree with TRBD2. The V segment lost 3 bases and the J segment 8 bases; nucleotides outside the gene matches: 11. The CDR3 length is 16 residues. Germline assignment: CDR1 SGHTS and CDR2 YDEGEE. CDR3 amino acids: CASSSLAGASWDEQFF. CDR3 nucleotide sequence: TGTGCCAGCAGCTCTCTAGCGGGAGCGAGTTGGGATGAGCAGTTCTTC.

The chain recombines TRBV18 with TRBJ1-1; D not resolved. This CDR3 is built from 14 residues. CDR1 and CDR2 (germline): KGHSH, LQKENI. Trimming took 1 base from V and 4 from J, leaving 10 bases between them. The CDR3 reads CASSPRGRSTEAFF. DNA of the CDR3: TGTGCCAGCTCACCACGAGGACGGAGCACTGAAGCTTTCTTT.

The V and J genes are TRBV5-4 and TRBJ1-2; 8 nucleotides line up with TRBD1. The CDR3 covers 14 residues. CDR1 and CDR2 from the germline V gene are SGHNT and YYREEE (reference sequence). The V and J ends lost 4 bases and 5 bases, in that order; junction bases with no gene match: 7. The CDR3: CASSPGQGDYGYTF. The CDR3 nucleotides read TGTGCCAGCAGCCCAGGACAGGGAGATTATGGCTACACCTTC.

The rearrangement uses TRBV5-1 and TRBJ2-3, with D uncertain. CDR3 size: 15 residues. V shed 5 bases and J shed 1 base, with 14 bases lying between them. Germline V gene sequence: CDR1 SGHRS, CDR2 YFSETQ. The chain's CDR3 is CASSKRVRGTDTQYF. The CDR3 bases are TGCGCCAGCAGTAAAAGGGTGAGAGGCACAGATACGCAGTATTTT.

The gene calls are TRBV5-4 and TRBJ2-1; D may be TRBD2 (5 bases). The germline CDR1 and CDR2 sequences are SGHNT and YYREEE (reference sequence). CDR3 length equals 14 residues. Trimming took 0 bases from V and 6 from J, leaving 10 bases between them. CDR3 protein: CASSLGLAPNEQFF. The CDR3 DNA is TGTGCCAGCAGCTTGGGCCTAGCCCCCAATGAGCAGTTCTTC.